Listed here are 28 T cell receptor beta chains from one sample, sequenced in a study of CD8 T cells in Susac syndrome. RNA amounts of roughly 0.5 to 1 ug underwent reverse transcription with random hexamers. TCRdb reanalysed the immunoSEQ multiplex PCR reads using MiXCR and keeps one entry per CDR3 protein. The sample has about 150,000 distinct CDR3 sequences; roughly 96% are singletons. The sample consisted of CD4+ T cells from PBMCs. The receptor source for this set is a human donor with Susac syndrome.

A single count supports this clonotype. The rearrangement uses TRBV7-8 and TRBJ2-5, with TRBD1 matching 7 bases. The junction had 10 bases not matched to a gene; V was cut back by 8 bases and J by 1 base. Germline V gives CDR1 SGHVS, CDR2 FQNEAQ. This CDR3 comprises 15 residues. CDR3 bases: TGTGCCAGCCGTACGGTGAGGGGGCCCCAAGAGACCCAGTACTTC. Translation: CASRTVRGPQETQYF.

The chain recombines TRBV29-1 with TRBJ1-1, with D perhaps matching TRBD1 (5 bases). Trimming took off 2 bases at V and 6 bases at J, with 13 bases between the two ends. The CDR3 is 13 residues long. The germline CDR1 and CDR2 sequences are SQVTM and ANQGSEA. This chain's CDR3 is CSVEWRGVPEAFF. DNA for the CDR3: TGCAGCGTTGAATGGCGGGGGGTCCCTGAAGCTTTCTTT.

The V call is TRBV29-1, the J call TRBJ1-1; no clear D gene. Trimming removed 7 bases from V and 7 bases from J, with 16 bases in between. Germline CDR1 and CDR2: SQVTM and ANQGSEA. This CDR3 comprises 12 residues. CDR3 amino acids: CSAEGRGDEAFF. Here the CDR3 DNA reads TGCAGCGCCGAAGGGCGGGGTGATGAAGCTTTCTTT.

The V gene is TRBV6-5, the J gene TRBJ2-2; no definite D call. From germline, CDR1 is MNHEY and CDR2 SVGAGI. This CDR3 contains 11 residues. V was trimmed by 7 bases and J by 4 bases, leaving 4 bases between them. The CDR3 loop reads CASKGTGELFF. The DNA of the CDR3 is TGTGCCAGCAAGGGCACCGGGGAGCTGTTTTTT.

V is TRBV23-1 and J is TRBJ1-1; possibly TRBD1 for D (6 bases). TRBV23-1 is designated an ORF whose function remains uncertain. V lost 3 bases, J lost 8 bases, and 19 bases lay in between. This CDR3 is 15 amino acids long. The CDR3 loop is CASSHTQGKASEAFF. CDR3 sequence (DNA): TGCGCCAGCAGTCATACCCAGGGGAAGGCTTCAGAAGCTTTCTTT.

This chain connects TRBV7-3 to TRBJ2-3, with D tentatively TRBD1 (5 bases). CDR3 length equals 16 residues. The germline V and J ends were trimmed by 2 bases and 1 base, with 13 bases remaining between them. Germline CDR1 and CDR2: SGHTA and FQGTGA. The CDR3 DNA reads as TGTGCCAGCAGCTTAGGGGTTAGCAGGGGCACAGATACGCAGTATTTT. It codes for CASSLGVSRGTDTQYF.

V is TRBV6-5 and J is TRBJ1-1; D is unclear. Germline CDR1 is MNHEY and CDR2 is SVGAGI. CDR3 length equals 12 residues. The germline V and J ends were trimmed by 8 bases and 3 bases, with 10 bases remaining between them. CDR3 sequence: CASLGLDTEAFF. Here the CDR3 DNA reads TGTGCCAGCTTGGGCTTAGACACTGAAGCTTTCTTT.

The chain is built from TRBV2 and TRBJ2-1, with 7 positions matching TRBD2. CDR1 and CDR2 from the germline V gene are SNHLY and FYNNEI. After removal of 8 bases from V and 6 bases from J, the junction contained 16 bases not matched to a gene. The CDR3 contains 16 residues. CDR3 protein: CASRKGRGGDFNEQFF. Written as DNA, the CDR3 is TGTGCCAGCCGGAAAGGCCGGGGAGGGGATTTCAATGAGCAGTTCTTC.

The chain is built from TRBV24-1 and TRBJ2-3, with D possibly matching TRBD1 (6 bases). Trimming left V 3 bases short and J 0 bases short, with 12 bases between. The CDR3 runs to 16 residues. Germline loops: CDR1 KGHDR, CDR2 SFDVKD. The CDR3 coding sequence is TGTGCCACCAGTGATACCGGACAGTCTAGCACAGATACGCAGTATTTT. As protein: CATSDTGQSSTDTQYF.

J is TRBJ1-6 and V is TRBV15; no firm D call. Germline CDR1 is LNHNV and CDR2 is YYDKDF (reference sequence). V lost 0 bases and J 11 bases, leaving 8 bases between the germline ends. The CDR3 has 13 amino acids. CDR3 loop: CATSRDRATPLHF. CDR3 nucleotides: TGTGCCACCAGCAGAGATCGAGCGACACCCCTCCACTTT.

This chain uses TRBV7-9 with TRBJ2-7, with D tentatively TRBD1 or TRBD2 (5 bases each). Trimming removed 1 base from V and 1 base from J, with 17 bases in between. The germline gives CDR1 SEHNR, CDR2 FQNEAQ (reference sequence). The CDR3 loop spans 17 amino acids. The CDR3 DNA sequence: TGTGCCAGCAGCTTAGTCACTGGACATGGGGGTTCCTACGAGCAGTACTTC. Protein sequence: CASSLVTGHGGSYEQYF.

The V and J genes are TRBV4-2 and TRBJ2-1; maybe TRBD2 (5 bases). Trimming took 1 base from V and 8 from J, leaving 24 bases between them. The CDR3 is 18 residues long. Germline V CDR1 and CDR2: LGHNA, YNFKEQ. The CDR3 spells CASSQAPSASPRRDEQFF. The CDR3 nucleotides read TGTGCCAGCAGCCAAGCGCCGAGCGCCTCACCCCGGCGGGATGAGCAGTTCTTC.

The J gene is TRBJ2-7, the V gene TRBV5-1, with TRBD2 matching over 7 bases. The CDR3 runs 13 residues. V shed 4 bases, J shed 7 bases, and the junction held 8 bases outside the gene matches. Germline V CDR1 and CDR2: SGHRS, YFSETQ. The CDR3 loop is CASSPGVGGEQYF. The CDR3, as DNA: TGCGCCAGCAGCCCCGGTGTGGGAGGGGAGCAGTACTTC.

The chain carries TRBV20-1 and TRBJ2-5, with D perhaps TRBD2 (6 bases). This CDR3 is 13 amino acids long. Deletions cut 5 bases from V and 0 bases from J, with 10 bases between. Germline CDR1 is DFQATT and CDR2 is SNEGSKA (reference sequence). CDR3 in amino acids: CSAQRTNQETQYF. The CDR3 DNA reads TGCAGTGCTCAGAGGACTAACCAAGAGACCCAGTACTTC.

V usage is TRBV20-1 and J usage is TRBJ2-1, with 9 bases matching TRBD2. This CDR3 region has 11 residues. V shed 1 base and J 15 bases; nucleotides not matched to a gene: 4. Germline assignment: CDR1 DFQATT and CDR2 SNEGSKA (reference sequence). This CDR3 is CSARVSGGTFF. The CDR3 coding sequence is TGCAGTGCTAGAGTTAGCGGGGGTACGTTCTTC.

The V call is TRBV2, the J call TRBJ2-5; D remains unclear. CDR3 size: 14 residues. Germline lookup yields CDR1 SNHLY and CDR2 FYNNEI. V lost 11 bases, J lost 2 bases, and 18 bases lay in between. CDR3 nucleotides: TGTGCCTCCATATTAGACTGGGCTCAAGAGACCCAGTACTTC. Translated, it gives CASILDWAQETQYF. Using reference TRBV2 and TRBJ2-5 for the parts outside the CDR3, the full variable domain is EPEVTQTPSHQVTQMGQEVILRCVPISNHLYFYWYRQILGQKVEFLVSFYNNEISEKSEIFDDQFSVERPDGSNFTLKIRSTKLEDSAMYFCASILDWAQETQYFGPGTRLLVL.

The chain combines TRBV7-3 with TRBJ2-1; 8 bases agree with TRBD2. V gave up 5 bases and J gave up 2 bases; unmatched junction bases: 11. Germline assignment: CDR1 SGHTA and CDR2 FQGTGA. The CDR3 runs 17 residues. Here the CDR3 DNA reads TGTGCCAGCAGCCGCGAGGGGAGAGCGGGGGCCTACAATGAGCAGTTCTTC. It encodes CASSREGRAGAYNEQFF.

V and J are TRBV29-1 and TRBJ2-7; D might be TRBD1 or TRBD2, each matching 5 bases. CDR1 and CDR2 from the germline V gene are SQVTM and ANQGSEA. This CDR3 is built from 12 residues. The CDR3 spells CSSGPPAYEQYF. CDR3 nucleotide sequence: TGCAGTTCGGGACCCCCGGCCTACGAGCAGTACTTC.

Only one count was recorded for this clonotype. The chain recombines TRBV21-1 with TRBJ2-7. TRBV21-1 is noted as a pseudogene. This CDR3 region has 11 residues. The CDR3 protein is CASSNRYEQYF. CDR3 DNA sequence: TGTGCCAGCAGCAACCGTTACGAGCAGTACTTC.

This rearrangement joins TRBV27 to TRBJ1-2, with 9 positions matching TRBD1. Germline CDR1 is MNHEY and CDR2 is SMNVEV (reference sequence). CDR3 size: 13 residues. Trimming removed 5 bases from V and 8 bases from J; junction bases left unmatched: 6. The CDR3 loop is CASSRTGVGGYTF. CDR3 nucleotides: TGTGCCAGCAGTAGGACAGGGGTTGGCGGCTACACCTTC.

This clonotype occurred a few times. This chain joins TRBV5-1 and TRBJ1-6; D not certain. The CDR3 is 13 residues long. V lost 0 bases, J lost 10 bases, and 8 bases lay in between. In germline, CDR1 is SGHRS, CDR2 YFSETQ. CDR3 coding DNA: TGCGCCAGCAGCTTGGCCGGAGTGTCACCCCTCCACTTT. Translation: CASSLAGVSPLHF.

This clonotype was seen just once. The CDR3 is CASSYSEQMILYGYTF. DNA of the CDR3: TGTGCCAGCAGTTACTCTGAACAGATGATACTGTATGGCTACACCTTC. V and J are TRBV6-5 and TRBJ1-2; D not resolved. Germline assignment: CDR1 MNHEY and CDR2 SVGAGI. Trimming left V 0 bases short and J 5 bases short, with 16 bases between. The CDR3 contains 16 residues.

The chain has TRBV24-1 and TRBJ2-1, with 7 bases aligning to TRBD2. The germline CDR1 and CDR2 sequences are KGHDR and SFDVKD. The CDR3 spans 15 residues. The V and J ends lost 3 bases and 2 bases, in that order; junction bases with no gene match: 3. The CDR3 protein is CATSDGGGPYNEQFF. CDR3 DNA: TGTGCCACCAGTGATGGGGGGGGACCCTACAATGAGCAGTTCTTC.

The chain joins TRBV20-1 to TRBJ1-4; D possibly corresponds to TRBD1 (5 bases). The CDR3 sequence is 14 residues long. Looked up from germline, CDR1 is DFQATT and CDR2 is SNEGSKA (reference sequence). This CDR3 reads CSTRRGTGGEKLFF. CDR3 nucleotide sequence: TGCAGCACTAGACGGGGAACCGGGGGGGAAAAACTGTTTTTT.

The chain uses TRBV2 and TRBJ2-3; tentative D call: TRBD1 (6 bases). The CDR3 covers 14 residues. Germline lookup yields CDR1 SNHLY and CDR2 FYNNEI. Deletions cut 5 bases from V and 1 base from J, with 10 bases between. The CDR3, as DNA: TGTGCCAGCAGTACAGGGTTGGGCACAGATACGCAGTATTTT. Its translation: CASSTGLGTDTQYF. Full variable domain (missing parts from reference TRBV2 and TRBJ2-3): EPEVTQTPSHQVTQMGQEVILRCVPISNHLYFYWYRQILGQKVEFLVSFYNNEISEKSEIFDDQFSVERPDGSNFTLKIRSTKLEDSAMYFCASSTGLGTDTQYFGPGTRLTVL.

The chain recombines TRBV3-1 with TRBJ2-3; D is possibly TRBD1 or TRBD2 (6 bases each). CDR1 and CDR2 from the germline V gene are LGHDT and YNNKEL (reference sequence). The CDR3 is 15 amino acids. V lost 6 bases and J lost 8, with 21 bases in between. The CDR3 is CASRIGLEGGGTQYF. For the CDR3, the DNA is TGTGCCAGCAGGATAGGACTGGAGGGGGGAGGTACGCAGTATTTT.

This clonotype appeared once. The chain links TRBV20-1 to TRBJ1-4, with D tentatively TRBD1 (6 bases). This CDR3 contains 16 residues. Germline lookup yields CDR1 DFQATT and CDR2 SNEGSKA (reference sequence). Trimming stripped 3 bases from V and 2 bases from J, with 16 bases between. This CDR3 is CSASPVPGETNEKLFF. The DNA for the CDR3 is TGCAGTGCTAGCCCCGTCCCAGGGGAGACTAATGAAAAACTGTTTTTT.

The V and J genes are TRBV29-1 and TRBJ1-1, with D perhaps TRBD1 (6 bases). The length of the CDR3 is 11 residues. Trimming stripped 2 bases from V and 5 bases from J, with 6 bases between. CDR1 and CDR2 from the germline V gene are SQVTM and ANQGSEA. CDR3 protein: CSVEQGTEAFF. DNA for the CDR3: TGCAGCGTTGAACAGGGGACTGAAGCTTTCTTT.